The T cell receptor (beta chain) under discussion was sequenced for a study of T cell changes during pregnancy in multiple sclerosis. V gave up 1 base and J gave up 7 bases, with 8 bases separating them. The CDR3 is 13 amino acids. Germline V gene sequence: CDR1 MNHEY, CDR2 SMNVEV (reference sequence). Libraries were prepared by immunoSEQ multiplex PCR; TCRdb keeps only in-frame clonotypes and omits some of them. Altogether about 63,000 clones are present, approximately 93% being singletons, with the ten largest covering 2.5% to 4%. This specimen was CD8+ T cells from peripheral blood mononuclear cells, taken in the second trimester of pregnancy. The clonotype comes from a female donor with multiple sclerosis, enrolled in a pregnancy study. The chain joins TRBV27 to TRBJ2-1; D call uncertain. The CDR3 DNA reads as TGTGCCAGCAGTTTATTGTCCGGGAATGAGCAGTTCTTC. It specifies CASSLLSGNEQFF.